The next 10 T cell receptor beta chains were all read from a single sample in a study of beta chain features in type 1 diabetes (dated by TCRdb to 2017 to 2018). Libraries were prepared through the immunoSEQ multiplex PCR assay. The High Capacity cDNA Reverse Transcription Kit was used to reverse transcribe all of the isolated RNA, meaning that expressed TCRB transcripts were what got sequenced. TCRdb provides this immuneACCESS table in a form limited to in-frame rearrangements. Some clones are lacking; in checked studies, under half of them reflect an unresolved V gene, and why the rest are absent is not known. A total of 200,000 to 250,000 clones appear in this sample, approximately 11% of them only once. The ten largest clones add up to less than 1.5% of the sample. Sequenced material: central memory CD4+ T cells from blood. The receptors originated from a man aged 18 to 29 in good health.

This clone was found a few times. V and J are TRBV11-2 and TRBJ2-1; 9 nucleotides match TRBD2. The CDR3 consists of 16 residues. Germline V CDR1 and CDR2: SGHAT, FQNNGV. The trim removed 5 bases at V and 4 bases at J, leaving 9 bases unmatched. CDR3 DNA sequence: TGTGCCAGCAGCGCCACACTAGCGGGCGCTTACAATGAGCAGTTCTTC. This encodes CASSATLAGAYNEQFF. The entire variable domain, with the rest obtained from reference TRBV11-2 and TRBJ2-1, is as follows: EAGVAQSPRYKIIEKRQSVAFWCNPISGHATLYWYQQILGQGPKLLIQFQNNGVVDDSQLPKDRFSAERLKGVDSTLKIQPAKLEDSAVYLCASSATLAGAYNEQFFGPGTRLTVL.

Only a few counts were recorded for this clone. The chain couples TRBV29-1 to TRBJ1-2; 8 nucleotides line up with TRBD1. The CDR3 has 14 amino acids. Trimming removed 4 bases from V and 4 bases from J; junction bases left unmatched: 8. The V gene's germline CDR1 is SQVTM and CDR2 ANQGSEA. CDR3 sequence reads: CSVAGTGQTYGYTF. CDR3 coding DNA: TGCAGCGTTGCCGGGACAGGTCAAACCTATGGCTACACCTTC.

This clone has at least ten counts. The genes are TRBV5-1 and TRBJ2-7, with 9 bases lining up with TRBD1. The CDR3 runs 14 residues. J was trimmed by 3 bases and V by 5 bases; bases with no gene match: 6. Germline V CDR1 and CDR2: SGHRS, YFSETQ. The CDR3 DNA sequence: TGCGCCAGCAGAACCGGGACAGGGTACTACGAGCAGTACTTC. Translating gives CASRTGTGYYEQYF.

Many counts were recorded for this clone. V usage is TRBV29-1 and J usage is TRBJ1-1; D remains ambiguous. The CDR3 totals 13 residues. The germline V and J ends were trimmed by 5 bases and 5 bases, with 15 bases remaining between them. CDR1 and CDR2 from the germline V gene are SQVTM and ANQGSEA. The chain's CDR3 is CSVQQRVGTEAFF. The CDR3 DNA follows: TGCAGCGTTCAACAGCGAGTGGGGACTGAAGCTTTCTTT.

There are many counts of this clone. The chain employs TRBV9 and TRBJ1-1; tentatively, D is TRBD1 (5 bases). With 4 bases removed from V and 1 base from J, the gap between germline ends came to 14 bases. Germline-derived CDR1 and CDR2 are SGDLS and YYNGEE. The CDR3 length is 15 residues. This CDR3 is CASSPRGGANTEAFF. CDR3 bases: TGTGCCAGCAGCCCAAGGGGAGGGGCGAACACTGAAGCTTTCTTT.

This clone has more than one count but fewer than ten. The chain recombines TRBV10-3 with TRBJ1-2; perhaps TRBD1 as D (6 bases). V lost 2 bases, J lost 8 bases, and 9 bases lay in between. CDR3 length: 12 amino acids. Germline loops: CDR1 ENHRY, CDR2 SYGVKD. The CDR3 sequence: CAISETGFGYTF. The CDR3 coding sequence is TGTGCCATCAGTGAGACAGGGTTCGGCTACACCTTC.

The V call is TRBV18, the J call TRBJ2-7, with D possibly matching TRBD1 (6 bases). Trimming took off 2 bases at V and 5 bases at J, with 10 bases between the two ends. Germline V gives CDR1 KGHSH, CDR2 LQKENI. This CDR3 region has 13 residues. The CDR3 bases are TGTGCCAGCTCACCAGACCAGGGGAACGAGCAGTACTTC. Translated: CASSPDQGNEQYF.

Worth noting for this clone: A far larger clone is one base from this, pointing to a likely read error. The chain has TRBV30 and TRBJ2-7; 8 bases match TRBD2. J lost 2 bases, V lost 0 bases, and 6 bases had no gene match. The CDR3 spans 15 residues. CDR1 and CDR2 from the germline V gene are GTSNPN and SVGIG (reference sequence). CDR3 DNA sequence: TGTGCCTGGAGTGTACAACAAGCGGGAGCCTACGAGCAGTACTTC. Translated, it gives CAWSVQQAGAYEQYF.

This clone was detected many times. The chain links TRBV15 to TRBJ2-1; D gene uncertain. The CDR3 length is 15 residues. Germline V CDR1 and CDR2: LNHNV, YYDKDF (reference sequence). V lost 0 bases and J lost 7, with 13 bases in between. The CDR3 loop is CATSRDPQRTNEQFF. The CDR3, as DNA: TGTGCCACCAGCAGAGACCCTCAGCGAACGAATGAGCAGTTCTTC.

This sequence joins TRBV10-1 and TRBJ2-1, with D possibly being TRBD2 (6 bases). The CDR3 extends over 15 amino acids. CDR1 is WNHNN, CDR2 SYGVQD, per germline (reference sequence). Trimming pared 3 bases from V and 5 bases from J, leaving 14 bases between. CDR3 protein: CASSDLSAGHNEQFF. In DNA, the CDR3 is TGCGCCAGCAGTGATCTTTCGGCGGGGCACAATGAGCAGTTCTTC.